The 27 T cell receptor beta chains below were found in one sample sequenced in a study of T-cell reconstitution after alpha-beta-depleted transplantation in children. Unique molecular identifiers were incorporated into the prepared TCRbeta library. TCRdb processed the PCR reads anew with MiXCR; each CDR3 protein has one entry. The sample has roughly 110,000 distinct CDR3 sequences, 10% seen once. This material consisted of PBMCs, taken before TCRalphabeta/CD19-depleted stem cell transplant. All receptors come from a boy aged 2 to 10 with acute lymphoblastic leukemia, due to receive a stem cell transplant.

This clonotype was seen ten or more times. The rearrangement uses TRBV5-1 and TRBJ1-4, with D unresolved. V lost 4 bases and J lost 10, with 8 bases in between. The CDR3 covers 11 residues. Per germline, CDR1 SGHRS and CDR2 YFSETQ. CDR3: CASSTGGKLFF. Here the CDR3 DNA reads TGCGCCAGCAGCACGGGAGGAAAACTGTTTTTT. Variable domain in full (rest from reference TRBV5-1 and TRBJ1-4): KAGVTQTPRYLIKTRGQQVTLSCSPISGHRSVSWYQQTPGQGLQFLFEYFSETQRNKGNFPGRFSGRQFSNSRSEMNVSTLELGDSALYLCASSTGGKLFFGSGTQLSVL.

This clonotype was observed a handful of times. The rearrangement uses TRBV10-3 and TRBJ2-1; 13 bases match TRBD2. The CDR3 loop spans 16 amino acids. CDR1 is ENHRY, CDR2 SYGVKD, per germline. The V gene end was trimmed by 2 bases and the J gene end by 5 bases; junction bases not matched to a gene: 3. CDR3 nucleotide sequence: TGTGCCATCAGTGAGACTAGCGGGAGGGCCAACAATGAGCAGTTCTTC. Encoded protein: CAISETSGRANNEQFF.

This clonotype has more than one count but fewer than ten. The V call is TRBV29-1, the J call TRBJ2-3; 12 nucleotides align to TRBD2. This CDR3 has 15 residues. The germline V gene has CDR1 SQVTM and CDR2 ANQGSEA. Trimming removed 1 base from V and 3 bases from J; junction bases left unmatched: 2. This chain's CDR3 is CSVEAGTSGTDTQYF. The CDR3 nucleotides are TGCAGCGTTGAAGCGGGGACTAGCGGGACAGATACGCAGTATTTT.

CDR3 region: CASSVGSPNEQFF. The CDR3 bases are TGCGCCAGCAGCGTAGGGTCGCCTAATGAGCAGTTCTTC. This chain connects TRBV5-1 to TRBJ2-1; D uncertain. The V and J ends lost 4 bases and 7 bases respectively, with 12 bases between them. This CDR3 contains 13 residues. Germline loops: CDR1 SGHRS, CDR2 YFSETQ.

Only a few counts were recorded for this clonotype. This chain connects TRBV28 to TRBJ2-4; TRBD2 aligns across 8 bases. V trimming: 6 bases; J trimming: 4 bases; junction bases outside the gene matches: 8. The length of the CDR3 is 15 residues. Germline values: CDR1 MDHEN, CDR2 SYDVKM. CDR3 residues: CASSPPEREKNIQYF. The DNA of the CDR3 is TGTGCCAGCAGCCCGCCGGAGCGGGAGAAAAACATTCAGTACTTC.

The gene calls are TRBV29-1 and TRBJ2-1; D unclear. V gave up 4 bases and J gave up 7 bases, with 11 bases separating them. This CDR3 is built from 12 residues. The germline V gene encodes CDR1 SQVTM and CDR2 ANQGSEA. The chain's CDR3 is CSVGFLRNEQFF. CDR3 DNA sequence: TGCAGCGTTGGATTCCTAAGAAATGAGCAGTTCTTC.

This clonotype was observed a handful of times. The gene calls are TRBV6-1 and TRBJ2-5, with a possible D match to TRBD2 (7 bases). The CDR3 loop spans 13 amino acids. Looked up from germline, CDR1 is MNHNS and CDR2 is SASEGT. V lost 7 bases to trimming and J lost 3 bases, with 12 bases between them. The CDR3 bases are TGTGCCAGCAAGGGGGGGACGGAAGAGACCCAGTACTTC. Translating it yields CASKGGTEETQYF.

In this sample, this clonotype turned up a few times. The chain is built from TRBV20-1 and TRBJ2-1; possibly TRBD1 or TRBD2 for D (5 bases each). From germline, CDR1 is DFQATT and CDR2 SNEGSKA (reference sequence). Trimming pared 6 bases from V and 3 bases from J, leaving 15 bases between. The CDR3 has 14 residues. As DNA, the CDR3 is TGCAGTGCCCCATTCGGGGCGTACTACAATGAGCAGTTCTTC. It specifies CSAPFGAYYNEQFF.

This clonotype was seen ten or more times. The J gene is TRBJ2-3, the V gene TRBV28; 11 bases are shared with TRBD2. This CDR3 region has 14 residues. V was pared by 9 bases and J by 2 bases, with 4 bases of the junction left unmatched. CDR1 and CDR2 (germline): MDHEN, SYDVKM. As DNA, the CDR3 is TGTGCCAGTCGACTAGCGGGAACCACAGATACGCAGTATTTT. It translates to CASRLAGTTDTQYF.

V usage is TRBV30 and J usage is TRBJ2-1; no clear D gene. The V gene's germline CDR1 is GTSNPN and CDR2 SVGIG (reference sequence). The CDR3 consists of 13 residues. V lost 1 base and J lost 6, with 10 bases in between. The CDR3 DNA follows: TGTGCCTGGAGTGGAGCTGTCCGCAATGAGCAGTTCTTC. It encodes CAWSGAVRNEQFF.

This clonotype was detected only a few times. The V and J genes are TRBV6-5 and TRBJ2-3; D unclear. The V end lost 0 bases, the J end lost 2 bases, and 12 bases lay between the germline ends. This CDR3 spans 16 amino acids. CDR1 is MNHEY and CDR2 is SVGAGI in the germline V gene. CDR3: CASSYSWGSLTDTQYF. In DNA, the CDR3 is TGTGCCAGCAGTTACTCTTGGGGAAGCCTCACAGATACGCAGTATTTT.

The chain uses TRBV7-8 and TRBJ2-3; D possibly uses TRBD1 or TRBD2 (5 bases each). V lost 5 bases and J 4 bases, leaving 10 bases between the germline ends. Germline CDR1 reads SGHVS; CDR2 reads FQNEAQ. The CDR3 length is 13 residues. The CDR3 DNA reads TGTGCCAGCAGCCGCCTGGGGGCAGATACGCAGTATTTT. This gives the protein CASSRLGADTQYF.

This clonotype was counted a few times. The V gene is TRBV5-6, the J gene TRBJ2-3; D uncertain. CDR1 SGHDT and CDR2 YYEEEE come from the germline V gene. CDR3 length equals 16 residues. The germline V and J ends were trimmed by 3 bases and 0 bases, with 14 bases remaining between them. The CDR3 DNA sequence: TGTGCCAGCAGCTACTCGGCACGAGCGAGCACAGATACGCAGTATTTT. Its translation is CASSYSARASTDTQYF.

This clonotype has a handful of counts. For the CDR3, the DNA is TGTGCCAGCAGTTCCGGGACGTTCCGCCCCCATGAGCAGTTCTTC. It specifies CASSSGTFRPHEQFF. The chain links TRBV12-3 or TRBV12-4 to TRBJ2-1, with D possibly called TRBD1 or TRBD2 (5 bases each). The CDR3 extends over 15 amino acids. V lost 4 bases, J lost 8 bases, and 18 bases lay in between.

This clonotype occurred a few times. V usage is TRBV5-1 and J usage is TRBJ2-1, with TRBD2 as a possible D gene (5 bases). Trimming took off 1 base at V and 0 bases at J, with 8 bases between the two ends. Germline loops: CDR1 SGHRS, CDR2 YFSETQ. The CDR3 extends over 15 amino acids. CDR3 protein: CASSLNAGSYNEQFF. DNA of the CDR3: TGCGCCAGCAGCTTGAACGCGGGCTCCTACAATGAGCAGTTCTTC.

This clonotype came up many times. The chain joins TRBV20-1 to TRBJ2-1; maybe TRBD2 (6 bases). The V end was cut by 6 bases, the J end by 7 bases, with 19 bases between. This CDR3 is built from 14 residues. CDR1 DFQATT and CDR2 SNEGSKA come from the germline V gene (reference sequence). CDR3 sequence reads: CSARGGGAVNEQFF. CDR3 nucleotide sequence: TGCAGTGCCCGCGGCGGAGGGGCGGTGAATGAGCAGTTCTTC.

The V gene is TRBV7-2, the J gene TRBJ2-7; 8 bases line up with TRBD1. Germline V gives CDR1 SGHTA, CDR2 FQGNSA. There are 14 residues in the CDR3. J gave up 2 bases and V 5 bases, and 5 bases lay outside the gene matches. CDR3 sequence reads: CASSPTGVPYEQYF. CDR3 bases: TGTGCCAGCAGCCCGACAGGGGTCCCCTACGAGCAGTACTTC. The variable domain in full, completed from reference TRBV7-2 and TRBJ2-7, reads GAGVSQSPSNKVTEKGKDVELRCDPISGHTALYWYRQSLGQGLEFLIYFQGNSAPDKSGLPSDRFSAERTGGSVSTLTIQRTQQEDSAVYLCASSPTGVPYEQYFGPGTRLTVT.

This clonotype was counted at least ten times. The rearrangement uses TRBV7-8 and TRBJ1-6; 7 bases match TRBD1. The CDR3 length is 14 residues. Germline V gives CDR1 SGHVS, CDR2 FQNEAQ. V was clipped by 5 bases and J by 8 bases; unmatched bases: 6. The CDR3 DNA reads TGTGCCAGCAGCCACCAAACAGGGGATTCACCCCTCCACTTT. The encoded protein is CASSHQTGDSPLHF.

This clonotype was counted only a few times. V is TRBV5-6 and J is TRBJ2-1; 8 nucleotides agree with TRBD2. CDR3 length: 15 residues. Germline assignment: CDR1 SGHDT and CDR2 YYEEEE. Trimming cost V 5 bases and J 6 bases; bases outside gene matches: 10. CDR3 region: CASSSGTSGFNEQFF. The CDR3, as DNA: TGTGCCAGCAGTTCCGGGACTAGTGGGTTCAATGAGCAGTTCTTC.

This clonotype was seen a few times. CDR3: CAWSPWEDNEQFF. CDR3 DNA sequence: TGTGCCTGGAGTCCTTGGGAGGACAATGAGCAGTTCTTC. The gene calls are TRBV30 and TRBJ2-1; tentative D call: TRBD2 (6 bases). The CDR3 sequence is 13 residues long. V was cut by 2 bases and J by 5 bases, with 10 bases left in between. The germline V gene encodes CDR1 GTSNPN and CDR2 SVGIG (reference sequence). The full variable domain, with the rest looked up from reference TRBV30 and TRBJ2-1, is SQTIHQWPATLVQPVGSPLSLECTVEGTSNPNLYWYRQAAGRGLQLLFYSVGIGQISSEVPQNLSASRPQDRQFILSSKKLLLSDSGFYLCAWSPWEDNEQFFGPGTRLTVL.

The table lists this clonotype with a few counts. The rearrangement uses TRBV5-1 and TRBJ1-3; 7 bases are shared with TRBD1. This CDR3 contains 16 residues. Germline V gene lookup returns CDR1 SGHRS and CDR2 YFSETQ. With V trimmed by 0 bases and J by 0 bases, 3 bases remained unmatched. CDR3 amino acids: CASSLVGQLSGNTIYF. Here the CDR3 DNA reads TGCGCCAGCAGCTTGGTGGGACAGCTCTCTGGAAACACCATATATTTT.

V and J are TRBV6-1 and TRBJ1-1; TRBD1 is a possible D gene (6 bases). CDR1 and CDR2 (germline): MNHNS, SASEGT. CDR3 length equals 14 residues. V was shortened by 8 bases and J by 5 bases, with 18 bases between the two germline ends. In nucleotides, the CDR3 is TGTGCCAGCTCCCCCAGCAGGGGCGGTACTGAAGCTTTCTTT. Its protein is CASSPSRGGTEAFF.

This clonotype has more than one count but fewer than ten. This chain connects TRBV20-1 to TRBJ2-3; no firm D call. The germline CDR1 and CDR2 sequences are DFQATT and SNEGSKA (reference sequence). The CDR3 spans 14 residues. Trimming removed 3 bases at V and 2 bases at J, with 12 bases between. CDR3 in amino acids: CSASFLGTTDTQYF. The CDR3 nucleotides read TGCAGTGCTAGCTTCCTTGGTACCACAGATACGCAGTATTTT.

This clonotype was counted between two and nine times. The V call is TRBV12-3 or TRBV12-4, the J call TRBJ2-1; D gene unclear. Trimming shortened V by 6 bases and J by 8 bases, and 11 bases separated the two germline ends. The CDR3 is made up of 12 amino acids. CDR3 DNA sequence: TGTGCCAGCAGCCCTTACTCGGATGAGCAGTTCTTC. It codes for CASSPYSDEQFF.

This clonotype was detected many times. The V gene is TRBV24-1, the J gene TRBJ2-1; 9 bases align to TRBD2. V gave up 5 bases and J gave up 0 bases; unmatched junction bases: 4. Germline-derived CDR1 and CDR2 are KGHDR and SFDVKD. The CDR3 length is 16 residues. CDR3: CATSGLAVSSYNEQFF. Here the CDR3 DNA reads TGTGCCACCAGTGGACTAGCGGTCAGCTCCTACAATGAGCAGTTCTTC.

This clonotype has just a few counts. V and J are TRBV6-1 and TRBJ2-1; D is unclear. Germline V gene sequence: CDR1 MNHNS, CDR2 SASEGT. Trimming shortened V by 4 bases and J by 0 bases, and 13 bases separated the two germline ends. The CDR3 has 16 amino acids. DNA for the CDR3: TGTGCCAGCAGTGGGGGTAGCACCCACTCCTACAATGAGCAGTTCTTC. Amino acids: CASSGGSTHSYNEQFF.

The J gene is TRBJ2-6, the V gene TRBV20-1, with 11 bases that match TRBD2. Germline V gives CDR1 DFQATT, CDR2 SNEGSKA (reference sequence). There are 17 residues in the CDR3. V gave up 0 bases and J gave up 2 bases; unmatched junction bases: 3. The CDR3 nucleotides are TGCAGTGCTAGAGATCCACTAGCGGGAGCTGGGGCCAACGTCCTGACTTTC. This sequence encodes CSARDPLAGAGANVLTF.